This entry describes one TCR beta chain. The sample comes from a study of T cells after yellow fever vaccination. CDR3 size: 14 residues. Germline V gene data show CDR1 as SGHRS and CDR2 as YFSETQ. V lost 1 base and J lost 4, with 9 bases in between. TCRdb redid the calling of the 5' RACE reads with MiXCR, one entry per CDR3 protein. This table has some 350,000 distinct CDR3 sequences, 6.2% appearing once. This clonotype was sampled from a man aged 25-40 years who received the YFV17D yellow fever vaccine. The chain combines TRBV5-1 with TRBJ2-1; unclear D gene. Here the sequenced sample was PBMCs, taken 5 days after the yellow fever booster vaccination. In nucleotides, the CDR3 is TGCGCCAGCAGCTTGCCTGACCGGTACAATGAGCAGTTCTTC. Translation gives CASSLPDRYNEQFF.